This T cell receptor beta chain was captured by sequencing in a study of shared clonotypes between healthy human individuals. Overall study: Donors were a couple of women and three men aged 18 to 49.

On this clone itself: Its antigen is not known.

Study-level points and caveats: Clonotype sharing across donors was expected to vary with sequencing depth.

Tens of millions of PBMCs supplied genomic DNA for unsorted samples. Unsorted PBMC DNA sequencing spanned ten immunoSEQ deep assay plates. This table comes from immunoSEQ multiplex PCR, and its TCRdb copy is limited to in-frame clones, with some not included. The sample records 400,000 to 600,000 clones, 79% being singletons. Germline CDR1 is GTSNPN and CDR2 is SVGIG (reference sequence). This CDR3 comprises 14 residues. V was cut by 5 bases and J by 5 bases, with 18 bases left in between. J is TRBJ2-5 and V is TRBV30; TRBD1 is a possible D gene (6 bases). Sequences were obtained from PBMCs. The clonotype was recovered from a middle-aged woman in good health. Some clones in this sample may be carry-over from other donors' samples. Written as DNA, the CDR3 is TGTGCCTGGGGGAAGGGGATAGGGGGTGAGACCCAGTACTTC. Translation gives CAWGKGIGGETQYF.